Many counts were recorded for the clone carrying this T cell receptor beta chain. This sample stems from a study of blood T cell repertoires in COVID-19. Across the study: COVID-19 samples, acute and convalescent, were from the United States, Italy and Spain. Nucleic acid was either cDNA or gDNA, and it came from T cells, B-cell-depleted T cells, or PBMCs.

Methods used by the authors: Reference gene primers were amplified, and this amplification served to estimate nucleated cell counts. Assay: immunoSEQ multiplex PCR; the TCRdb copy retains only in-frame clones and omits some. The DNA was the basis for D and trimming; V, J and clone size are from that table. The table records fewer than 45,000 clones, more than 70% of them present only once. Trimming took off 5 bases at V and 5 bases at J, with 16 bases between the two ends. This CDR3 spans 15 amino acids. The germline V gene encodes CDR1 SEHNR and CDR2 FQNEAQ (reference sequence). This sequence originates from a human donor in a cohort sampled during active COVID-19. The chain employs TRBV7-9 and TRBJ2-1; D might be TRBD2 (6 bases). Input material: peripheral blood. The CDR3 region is CASSARLRDDNEQFF. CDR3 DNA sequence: TGTGCCAGCAGCGCCCGTTTGCGGGATGACAATGAGCAGTTCTTC.